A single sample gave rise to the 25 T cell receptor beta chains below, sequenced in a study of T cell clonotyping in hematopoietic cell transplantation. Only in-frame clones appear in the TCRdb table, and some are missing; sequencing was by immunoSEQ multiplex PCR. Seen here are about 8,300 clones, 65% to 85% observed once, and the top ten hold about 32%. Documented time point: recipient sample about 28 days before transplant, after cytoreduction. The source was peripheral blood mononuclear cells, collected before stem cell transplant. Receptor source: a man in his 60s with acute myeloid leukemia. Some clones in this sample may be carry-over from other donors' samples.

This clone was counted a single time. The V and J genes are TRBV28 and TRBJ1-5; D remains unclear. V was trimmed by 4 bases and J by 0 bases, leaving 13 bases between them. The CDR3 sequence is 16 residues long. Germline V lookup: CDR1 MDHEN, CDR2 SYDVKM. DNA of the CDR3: TGTGCCAGCAGTTCCTTACAGCAAAATAGCAATCAGCCCCAGCATTTT. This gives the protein CASSSLQQNSNQPQHF.

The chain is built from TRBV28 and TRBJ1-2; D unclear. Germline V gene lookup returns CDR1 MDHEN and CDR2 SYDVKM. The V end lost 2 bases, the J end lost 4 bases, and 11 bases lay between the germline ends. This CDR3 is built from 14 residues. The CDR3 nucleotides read TGTGCCAGCAGTTTAACCGATACAGTCTATGGCTACACCTTC. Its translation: CASSLTDTVYGYTF.

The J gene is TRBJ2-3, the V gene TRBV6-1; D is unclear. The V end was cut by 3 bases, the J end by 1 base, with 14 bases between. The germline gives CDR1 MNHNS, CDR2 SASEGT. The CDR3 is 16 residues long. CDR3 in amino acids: CASSEMISAGTDTQYF. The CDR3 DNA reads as TGTGCCAGCAGTGAGATGATTTCCGCTGGCACAGATACGCAGTATTTT.

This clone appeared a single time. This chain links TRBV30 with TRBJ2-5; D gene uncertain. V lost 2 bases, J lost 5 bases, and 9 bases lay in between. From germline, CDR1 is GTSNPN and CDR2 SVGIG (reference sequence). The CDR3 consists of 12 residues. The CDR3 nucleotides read TGTGCCTGGAGTCCCCAAAGGGAGACCCAGTACTTC. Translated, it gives CAWSPQRETQYF. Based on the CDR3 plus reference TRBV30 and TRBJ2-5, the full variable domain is SQTIHQWPATLVQPVGSPLSLECTVEGTSNPNLYWYRQAAGRGLQLLFYSVGIGQISSEVPQNLSASRPQDRQFILSSKKLLLSDSGFYLCAWSPQRETQYFGPGTRLLVL.

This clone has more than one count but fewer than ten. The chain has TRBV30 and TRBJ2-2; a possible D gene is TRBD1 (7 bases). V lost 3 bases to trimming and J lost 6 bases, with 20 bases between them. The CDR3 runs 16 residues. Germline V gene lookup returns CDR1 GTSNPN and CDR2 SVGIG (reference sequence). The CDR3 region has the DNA TGTGCCTGGAGCGGGGGTCGCGGGACAGTCCCCGGGGAGCTGTTTTTT. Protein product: CAWSGGRGTVPGELFF. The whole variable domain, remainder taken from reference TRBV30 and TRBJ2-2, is SQTIHQWPATLVQPVGSPLSLECTVEGTSNPNLYWYRQAAGRGLQLLFYSVGIGQISSEVPQNLSASRPQDRQFILSSKKLLLSDSGFYLCAWSGGRGTVPGELFFGEGSRLTVL.

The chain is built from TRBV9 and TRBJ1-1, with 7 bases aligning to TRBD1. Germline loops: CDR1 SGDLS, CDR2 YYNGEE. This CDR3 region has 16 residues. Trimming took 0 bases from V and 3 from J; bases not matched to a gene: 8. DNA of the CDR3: TGTGCCAGCAGCGTAGGACTAGGGGGCTCGGACACTGAAGCTTTCTTT. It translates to CASSVGLGGSDTEAFF. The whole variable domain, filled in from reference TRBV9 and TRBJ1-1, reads DSGVTQTPKHLITATGQRVTLRCSPRSGDLSVYWYQQSLDQGLQFLIQYYNGEERAKGNILERFSAQQFPDLHSELNLSSLELGDSALYFCASSVGLGGSDTEAFFGQGTRLTVV.

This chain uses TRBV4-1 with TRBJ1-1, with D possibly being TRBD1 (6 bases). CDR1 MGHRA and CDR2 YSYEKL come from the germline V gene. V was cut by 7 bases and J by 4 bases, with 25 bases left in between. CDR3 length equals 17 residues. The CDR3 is CASNLVGGHPWATEAFF. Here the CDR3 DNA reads TGCGCCAGCAATCTAGTAGGGGGACACCCTTGGGCCACTGAAGCTTTCTTT.

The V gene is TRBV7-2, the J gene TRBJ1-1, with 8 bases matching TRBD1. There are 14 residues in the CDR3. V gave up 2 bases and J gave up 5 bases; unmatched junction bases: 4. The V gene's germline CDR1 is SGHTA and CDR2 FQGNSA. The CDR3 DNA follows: TGTGCCAGCAGCTTATCAGGGGGCGGGACTGAAGCTTTCTTT. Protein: CASSLSGGGTEAFF.

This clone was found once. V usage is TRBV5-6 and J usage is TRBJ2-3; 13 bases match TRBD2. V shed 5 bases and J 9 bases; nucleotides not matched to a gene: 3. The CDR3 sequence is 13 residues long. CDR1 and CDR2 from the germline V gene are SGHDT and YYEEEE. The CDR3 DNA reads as TGTGCCAGCAGGTCGGGACTAGCGGGAACGCAGTATTTT. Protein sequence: CASRSGLAGTQYF.

CDR3: CASSLGEGHAFF. The CDR3 region has the DNA TGTGCCAGCAGCTTAGGCGAGGGGCATGCTTTCTTT. V and J are TRBV11-3 and TRBJ1-1, with a tentative D call TRBD1 (5 bases). Per the germline V gene, CDR1 is SGHNT and CDR2 is YENEEA. The ends were cut back, 1 base at V and 11 bases at J, with 11 bases in the middle. The CDR3 contains 12 residues.

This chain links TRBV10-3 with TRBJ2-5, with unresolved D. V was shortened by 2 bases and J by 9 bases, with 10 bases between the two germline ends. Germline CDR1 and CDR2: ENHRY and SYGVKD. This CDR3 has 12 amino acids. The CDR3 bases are TGTGCCATCAGTGAGGATCTCGAGGCCCAGTACTTC. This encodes CAISEDLEAQYF.

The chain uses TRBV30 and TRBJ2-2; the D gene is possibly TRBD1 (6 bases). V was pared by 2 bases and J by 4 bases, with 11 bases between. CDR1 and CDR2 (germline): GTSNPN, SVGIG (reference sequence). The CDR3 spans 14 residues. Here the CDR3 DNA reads TGTGCCTGGAGTCCTGGACAGTTCACCGGGGAGCTGTTTTTT. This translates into CAWSPGQFTGELFF. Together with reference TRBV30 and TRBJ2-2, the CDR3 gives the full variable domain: SQTIHQWPATLVQPVGSPLSLECTVEGTSNPNLYWYRQAAGRGLQLLFYSVGIGQISSEVPQNLSASRPQDRQFILSSKKLLLSDSGFYLCAWSPGQFTGELFFGEGSRLTVL.

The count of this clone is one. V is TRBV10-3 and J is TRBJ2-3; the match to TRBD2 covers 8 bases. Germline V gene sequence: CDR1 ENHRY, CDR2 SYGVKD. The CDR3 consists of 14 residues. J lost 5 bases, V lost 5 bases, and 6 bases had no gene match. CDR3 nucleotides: TGTGCCATCAGTCGGGGGGGGGTAATAGATACGCAGTATTTT. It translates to CAISRGGVIDTQYF.

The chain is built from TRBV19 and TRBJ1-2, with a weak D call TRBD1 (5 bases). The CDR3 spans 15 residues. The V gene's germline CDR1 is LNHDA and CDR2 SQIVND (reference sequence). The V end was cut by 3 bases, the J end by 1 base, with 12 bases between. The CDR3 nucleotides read TGTGCCAGTAGTATGGAGGGGATTCGTAACTATGGCTACACCTTC. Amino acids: CASSMEGIRNYGYTF. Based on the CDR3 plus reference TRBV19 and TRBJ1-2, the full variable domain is DGGITQSPKYLFRKEGQNVTLSCEQNLNHDAMYWYRQDPGQGLRLIYYSQIVNDFQKGDIAEGYSVSREKKESFPLTVTSAQKNPTAFYLCASSMEGIRNYGYTFGSGTRLTVV.

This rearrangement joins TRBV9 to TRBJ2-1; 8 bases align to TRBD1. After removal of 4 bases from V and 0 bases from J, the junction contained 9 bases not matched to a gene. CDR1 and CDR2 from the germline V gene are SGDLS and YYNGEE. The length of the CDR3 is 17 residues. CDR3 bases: TGTGCCAGCAGCCCCAGGGGACAGGCCTTCTCCTACAATGAGCAGTTCTTC. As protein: CASSPRGQAFSYNEQFF.

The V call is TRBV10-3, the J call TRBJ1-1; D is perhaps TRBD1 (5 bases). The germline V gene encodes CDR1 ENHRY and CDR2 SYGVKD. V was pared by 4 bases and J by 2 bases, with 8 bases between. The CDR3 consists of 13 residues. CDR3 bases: TGTGCCATCAGTGCCCGGGACAACACTGAAGCTTTCTTT. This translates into CAISARDNTEAFF.

CDR3 protein: CASSIGQGYTEAFF. In DNA form, the CDR3 reads TGTGCCAGTAGTATCGGGCAGGGGTATACTGAAGCTTTCTTT. The chain links TRBV19 to TRBJ1-1; D may be TRBD1 (6 bases). Germline CDR1 and CDR2: LNHDA and SQIVND (reference sequence). The CDR3 is 14 residues long. The V end was cut by 3 bases, the J end by 5 bases, with 13 bases between.

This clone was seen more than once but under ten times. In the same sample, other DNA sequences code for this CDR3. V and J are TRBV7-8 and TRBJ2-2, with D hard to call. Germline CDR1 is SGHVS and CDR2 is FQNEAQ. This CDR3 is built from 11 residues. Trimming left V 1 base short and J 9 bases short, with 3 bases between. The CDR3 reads CASSLERELFF. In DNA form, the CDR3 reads TGTGCCAGCAGCTTAGAACGGGAGCTGTTTTTT. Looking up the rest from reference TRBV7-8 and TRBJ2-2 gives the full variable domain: GAGVSQSPRYKVAKRGQDVALRCDPISGHVSLFWYQQALGQGPEFLTYFQNEAQLDKSGLPSDRFFAERPEGSVSTLKIQRTQQEDSAVYLCASSLERELFFGEGSRLTVL.

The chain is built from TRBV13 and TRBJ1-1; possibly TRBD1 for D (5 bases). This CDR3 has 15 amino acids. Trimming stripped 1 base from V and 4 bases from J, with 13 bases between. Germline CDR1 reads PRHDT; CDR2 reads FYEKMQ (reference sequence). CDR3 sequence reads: CASSLVRVAGTEAFF. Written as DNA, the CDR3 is TGTGCCAGCAGCTTAGTCAGGGTAGCTGGCACTGAAGCTTTCTTT.

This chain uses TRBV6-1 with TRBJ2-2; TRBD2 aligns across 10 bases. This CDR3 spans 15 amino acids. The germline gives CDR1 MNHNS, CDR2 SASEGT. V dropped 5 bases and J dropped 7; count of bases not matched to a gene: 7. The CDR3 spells CASSNPGLAHGELFF. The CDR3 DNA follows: TGTGCCAGCAGTAATCCGGGACTAGCGCACGGGGAGCTGTTTTTT.

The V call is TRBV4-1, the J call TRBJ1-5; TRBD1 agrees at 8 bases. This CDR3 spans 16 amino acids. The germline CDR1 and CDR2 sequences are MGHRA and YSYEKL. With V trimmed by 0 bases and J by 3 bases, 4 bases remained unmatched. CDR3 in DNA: TGCGCCAGCAGCCAAGATTGGGGACAGGCCAATCAGCCCCAGCATTTT. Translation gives CASSQDWGQANQPQHF.

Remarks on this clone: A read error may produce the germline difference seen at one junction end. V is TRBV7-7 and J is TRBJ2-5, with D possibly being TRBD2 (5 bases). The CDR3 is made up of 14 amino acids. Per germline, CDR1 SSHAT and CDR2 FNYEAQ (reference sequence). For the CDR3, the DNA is TGTGCTAGCAGCTTACTAGGAGTACAAGAGACCCAGTACTTC. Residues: CASSLLGVQETQYF.

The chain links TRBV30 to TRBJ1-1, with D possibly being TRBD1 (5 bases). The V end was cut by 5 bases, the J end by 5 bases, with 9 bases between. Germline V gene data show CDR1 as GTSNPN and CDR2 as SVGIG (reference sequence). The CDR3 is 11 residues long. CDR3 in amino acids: CAWFGQTEAFF. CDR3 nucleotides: TGTGCCTGGTTTGGACAAACTGAAGCTTTCTTT.

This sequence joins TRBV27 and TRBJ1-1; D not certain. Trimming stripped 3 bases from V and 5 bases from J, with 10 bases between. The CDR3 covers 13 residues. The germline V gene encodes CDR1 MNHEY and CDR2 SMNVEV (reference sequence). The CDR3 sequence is CASSFRGMTEAFF. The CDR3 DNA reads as TGTGCCAGCAGTTTCCGCGGGATGACTGAAGCTTTCTTT.

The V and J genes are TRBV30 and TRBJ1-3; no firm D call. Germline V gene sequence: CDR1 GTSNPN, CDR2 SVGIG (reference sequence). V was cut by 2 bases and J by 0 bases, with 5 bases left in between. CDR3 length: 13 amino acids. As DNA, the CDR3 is TGTGCCTGGAGTACGGGCTCTGGAAACACCATATATTTT. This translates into CAWSTGSGNTIYF.